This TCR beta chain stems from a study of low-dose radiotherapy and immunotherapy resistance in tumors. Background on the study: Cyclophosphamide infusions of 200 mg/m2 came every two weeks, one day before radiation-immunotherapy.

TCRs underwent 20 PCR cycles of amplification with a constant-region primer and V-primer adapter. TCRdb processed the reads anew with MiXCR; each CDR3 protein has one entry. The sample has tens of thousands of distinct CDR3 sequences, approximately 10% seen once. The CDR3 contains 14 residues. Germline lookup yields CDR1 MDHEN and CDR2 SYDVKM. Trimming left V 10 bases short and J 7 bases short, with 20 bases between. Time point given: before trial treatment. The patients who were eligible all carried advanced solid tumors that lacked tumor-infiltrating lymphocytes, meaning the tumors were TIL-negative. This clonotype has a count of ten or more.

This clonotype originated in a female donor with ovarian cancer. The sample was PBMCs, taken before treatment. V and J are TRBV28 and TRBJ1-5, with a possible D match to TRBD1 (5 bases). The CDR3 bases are TGTGCCACCCAGGGTAGACGGGGCGGCCAGCCCCAGCATTTT. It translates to CATQGRRGGQPQHF.